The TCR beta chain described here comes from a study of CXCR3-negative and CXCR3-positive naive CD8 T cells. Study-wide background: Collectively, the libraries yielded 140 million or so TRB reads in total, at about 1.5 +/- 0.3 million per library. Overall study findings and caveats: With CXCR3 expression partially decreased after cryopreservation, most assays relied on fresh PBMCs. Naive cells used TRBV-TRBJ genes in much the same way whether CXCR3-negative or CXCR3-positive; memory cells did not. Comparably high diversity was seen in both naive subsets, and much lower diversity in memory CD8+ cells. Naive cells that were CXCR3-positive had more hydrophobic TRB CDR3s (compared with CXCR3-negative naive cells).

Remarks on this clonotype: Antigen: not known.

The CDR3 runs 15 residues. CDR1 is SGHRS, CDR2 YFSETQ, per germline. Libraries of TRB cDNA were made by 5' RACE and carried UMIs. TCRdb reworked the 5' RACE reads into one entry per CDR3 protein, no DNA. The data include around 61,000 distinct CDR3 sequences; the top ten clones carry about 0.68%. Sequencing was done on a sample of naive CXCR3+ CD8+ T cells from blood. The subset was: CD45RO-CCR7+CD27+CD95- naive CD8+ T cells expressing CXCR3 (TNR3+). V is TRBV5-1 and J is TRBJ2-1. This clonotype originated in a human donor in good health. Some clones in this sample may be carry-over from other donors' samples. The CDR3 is CASSPTGGSYNEQFF.